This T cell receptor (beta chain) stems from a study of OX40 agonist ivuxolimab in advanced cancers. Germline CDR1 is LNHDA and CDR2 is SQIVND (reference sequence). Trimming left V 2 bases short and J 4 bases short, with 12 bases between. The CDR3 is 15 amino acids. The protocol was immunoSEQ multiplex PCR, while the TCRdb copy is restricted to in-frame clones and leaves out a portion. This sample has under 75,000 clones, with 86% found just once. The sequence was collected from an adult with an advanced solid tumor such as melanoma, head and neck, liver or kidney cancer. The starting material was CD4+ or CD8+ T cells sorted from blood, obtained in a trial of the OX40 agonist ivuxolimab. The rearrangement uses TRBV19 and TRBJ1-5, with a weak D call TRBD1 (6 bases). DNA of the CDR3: TGTGCCAGTAGTATAAAAGGGGGGTGGAATCAGCCCCAGCATTTT. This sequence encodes CASSIKGGWNQPQHF. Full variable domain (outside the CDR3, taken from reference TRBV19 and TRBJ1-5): DGGITQSPKYLFRKEGQNVTLSCEQNLNHDAMYWYRQDPGQGLRLIYYSQIVNDFQKGDIAEGYSVSREKKESFPLTVTSAQKNPTAFYLCASSIKGGWNQPQHFGDGTRLSIL.